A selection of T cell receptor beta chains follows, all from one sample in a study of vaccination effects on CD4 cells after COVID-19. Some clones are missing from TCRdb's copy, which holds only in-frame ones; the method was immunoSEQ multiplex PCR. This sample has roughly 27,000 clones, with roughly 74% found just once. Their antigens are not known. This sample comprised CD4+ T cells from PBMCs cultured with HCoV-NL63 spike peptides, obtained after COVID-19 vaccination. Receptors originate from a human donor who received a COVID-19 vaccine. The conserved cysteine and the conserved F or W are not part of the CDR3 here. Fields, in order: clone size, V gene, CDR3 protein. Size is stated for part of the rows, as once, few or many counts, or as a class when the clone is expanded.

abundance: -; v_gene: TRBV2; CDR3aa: ASSGPGRRGHTDTQY
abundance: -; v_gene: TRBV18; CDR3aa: ASSRVSNQPQH
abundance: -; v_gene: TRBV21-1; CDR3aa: ASSHRQGIEF
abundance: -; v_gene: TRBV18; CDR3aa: ASSPQQGGGEQY
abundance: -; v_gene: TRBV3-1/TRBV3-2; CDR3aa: ASSQGQGQGSYEQY
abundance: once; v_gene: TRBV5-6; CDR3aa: ASSEEAPQETQY
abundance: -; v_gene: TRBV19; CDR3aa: ASSTQSNQPQH
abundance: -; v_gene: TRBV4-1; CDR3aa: ASSSRTGGGQF
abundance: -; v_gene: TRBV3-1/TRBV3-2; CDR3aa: ASSQDRGHGGYT
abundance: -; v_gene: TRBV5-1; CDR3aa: ASSRGTGNTEAF
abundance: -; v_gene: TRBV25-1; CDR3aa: ASSDGTGATDTQY
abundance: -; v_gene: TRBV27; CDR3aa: ASSFFGTGAEKLF
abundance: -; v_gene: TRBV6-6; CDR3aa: ASSPDRFWETQY
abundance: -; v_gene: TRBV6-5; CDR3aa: ASRGTGEGAF
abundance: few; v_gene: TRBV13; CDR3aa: ASSFGGFNEQY
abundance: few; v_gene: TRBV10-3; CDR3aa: AITSEGGWDGYT
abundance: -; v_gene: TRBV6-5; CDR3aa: ASSYSSGGAPREQY
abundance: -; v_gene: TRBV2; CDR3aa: ASSEVQTGGGGYT
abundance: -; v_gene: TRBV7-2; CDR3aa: ASSLASVVGETQY
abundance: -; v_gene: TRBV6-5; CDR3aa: ASKTGPGYGYT
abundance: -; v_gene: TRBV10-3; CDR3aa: AISDGSPNTGELF
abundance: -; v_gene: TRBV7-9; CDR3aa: ASSHQRGTGGTDTQY
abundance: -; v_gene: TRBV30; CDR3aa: ASTGRTEAF
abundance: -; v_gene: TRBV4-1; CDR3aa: ASSLIQITIYPYEQY